This T cell receptor (beta chain) stems from a study of blood T cell repertoires in COVID-19. About the research overall: Spain, Italy and the United States supplied samples that represented acute and convalescent COVID-19. T cells, B-cell-depleted T cells, or PBMCs supplied cDNA or gDNA.

This CDR3 region has 12 residues. Trimming shortened V by 4 bases and J by 3 bases, and 7 bases separated the two germline ends. The germline CDR1 and CDR2 sequences are SEHNR and FQNEAQ (reference sequence). Recruits, aged roughly 18 to 100 years, lived in 24 US areas. Data came from immunoSEQ multiplex PCR; TCRdb stores just in-frame clones and leaves some out. Of approximately 400,000 clones in the sample, approximately 90% were seen once. This chain connects TRBV7-9 to TRBJ2-7; no definite D call. Source material: PBMCs or T cells enriched from blood (not recorded which). This clonotype was sampled from a woman under 30 who had recovered from COVID-19. CDR3 region: CASSSVLYEQYF. The CDR3 DNA follows: TGTGCCAGCAGCTCGGTTCTCTACGAGCAGTACTTC.